The next 30 T cell receptor beta chains were all read from a single sample in a study of regulatory T cells in long-lasting Graves disease. As to time point: newly diagnosed GD, antithyroid drugs for less than 3 months. The TCR library was prepared using RNA isolated from PBMCs. Assembly of TCR beta libraries relied on iRepertoire HTBI primers together with Arm-PCR of CDR3 regions. A single record per CDR3 protein comes from TCRdb applying MiXCR to the multiplex PCR reads. This table has hundreds of thousands of distinct CDR3 sequences, roughly a sixth appearing once. These same data were also listed under a study on T cells in Graves' hyperthyroidism and ophthalmopathy.

Here the sequenced sample was peripheral blood mononuclear cells (PBMCs), taken at new diagnosis, from a patient treated with antithyroid drugs. Every receptor here comes from a man aged 40-50 years with Graves disease.

This clonotype has ten or more counts. The DNA for the CDR3 is TGTGCCAGCAGTTTACTAGACGCGGGGTGGGGTACGCAGTATTTT. Its translation is CASSLLDAGWGTQYF. The V gene is TRBV12-3 or TRBV12-4, the J gene TRBJ2-3, with D perhaps matching TRBD2 (6 bases). The germline V and J ends were trimmed by 2 bases and 8 bases, with 17 bases remaining between them. The CDR3 runs 15 residues.

The chain carries TRBV5-1 and TRBJ2-5; maybe TRBD2 (6 bases). CDR3 size: 14 residues. Deletions cut 3 bases from V and 0 bases from J, with 9 bases between. From germline, CDR1 is SGHRS and CDR2 YFSETQ. CDR3 in amino acids: CASSSGDYQETQYF. CDR3 nucleotide sequence: TGCGCCAGCAGCTCGGGGGACTACCAAGAGACCCAGTACTTC.

This clonotype was detected a few times. The chain uses TRBV5-5 and TRBJ2-2; 10 bases agree with TRBD1. V shed 4 bases and J 3 bases; nucleotides not matched to a gene: 9. CDR3 size: 17 residues. The V gene's germline CDR1 is SGHKS and CDR2 YYEKEE (reference sequence). The CDR3 coding sequence is TGTGCCAGCAGCGGTGGGGCTGGACAGGGGGACACCGGGGAGCTGTTTTTT. This encodes CASSGGAGQGDTGELFF.

The V call is TRBV9, the J call TRBJ1-4; no firm D call. The V end was cut by 6 bases, the J end by 4 bases, with 13 bases between. Germline CDR1 SGDLS, CDR2 YYNGEE. The CDR3 has 14 amino acids. The CDR3 sequence: CASTSGRNNEKLFF. The CDR3 DNA reads TGTGCCAGCACCTCAGGCAGAAATAATGAAAAACTGTTTTTT.

This clonotype was counted between two and nine times. The V call is TRBV7-6, the J call TRBJ1-1; D uncertain. V lost 0 bases and J lost 8, with 10 bases in between. The length of the CDR3 is 13 residues. Germline CDR1 and CDR2: SGHVS and FNYEAQ. In nucleotides, the CDR3 is TGTGCCAGCAGCTTAGCGATGGACGCCGAAGCTTTCTTT. This sequence encodes CASSLAMDAEAFF.

The rearrangement joins TRBV4-1 to TRBJ2-2; D ambiguous. V was pared by 1 base and J by 4 bases, with 4 bases between. The germline gives CDR1 MGHRA, CDR2 YSYEKL. CDR3 length: 13 residues. CDR3 sequence reads: CASSQAVTGELFF. CDR3 nucleotide sequence: TGCGCCAGCAGCCAAGCGGTCACCGGGGAGCTGTTTTTT.

Concerning this clonotype itself: Germline and junction disagree at one end, which may indicate a read error. V gene TRBV10-3 combines with J gene TRBJ1-4, with a weak D call TRBD1 (6 bases). This CDR3 contains 16 residues. In germline, CDR1 is ENHRY, CDR2 SYGVKD. CDR3 nucleotide sequence: TGTGCCATCAGTGAGTCGGGGACAAGGATTAATGAAAAACTGGTTTTT. This gives the protein CAISESGTRINEKLVF.

The genes are TRBV7-2 and TRBJ2-7; D is ambiguous. CDR3 length: 17 residues. With 1 base removed from V and 5 bases from J, the gap between germline ends came to 21 bases. In germline, CDR1 is SGHTA, CDR2 FQGNSA. CDR3 loop: CASSLESSFRARHEQYF. The CDR3 DNA follows: TGTGCCAGCAGCTTAGAATCCTCTTTCCGAGCCCGCCACGAGCAGTACTTC.

This clonotype has at least ten counts. The chain combines TRBV10-3 with TRBJ2-1, with 11 bases identical to TRBD2. Germline lookup yields CDR1 ENHRY and CDR2 SYGVKD. Trimming took 4 bases from V and 1 from J; bases not matched to a gene: 6. The CDR3 loop spans 17 amino acids. Here the CDR3 reads CAISVFSGGDSYNEQFF. The CDR3 bases are TGTGCCATCAGTGTCTTTAGCGGGGGGGATTCCTACAATGAGCAGTTCTTC.

The chain employs TRBV19 and TRBJ1-6; possibly TRBD1 for D (6 bases). Trimming stripped 6 bases from V and 8 bases from J, with 11 bases between. This CDR3 region has 13 residues. Germline V gene data show CDR1 as LNHDA and CDR2 as SQIVND (reference sequence). The CDR3 reads CASSRDNHSPLHF. The CDR3 DNA reads TGTGCCAGTAGCCGGGACAATCATTCACCCCTCCACTTT.

V gene TRBV7-3 combines with J gene TRBJ2-6, with a tentative D call TRBD1 (5 bases). The CDR3 totals 15 residues. CDR1 and CDR2 (germline): SGHTA, FQGTGA. Between the trimmed V and J ends, which lost 5 bases and 2 bases, there was a span of 10 bases. The CDR3 here is CASSPQGTGANVLTF. CDR3 sequence (DNA): TGTGCCAGCAGCCCCCAGGGCACTGGGGCCAACGTCCTGACTTTC.

The chain couples TRBV7-3 to TRBJ2-5; D perhaps matches TRBD2 (5 bases). The CDR3 covers 15 residues. V was shortened by 5 bases and J by 1 base, with 14 bases between the two germline ends. Germline assignment: CDR1 SGHTA and CDR2 FQGTGA. CDR3 sequence (DNA): TGTGCCAGCAGCCTCCGGACTGGACCCCAAGAGACCCAGTACTTC. Amino acids: CASSLRTGPQETQYF.

V usage is TRBV7-2 and J usage is TRBJ2-3, with D perhaps TRBD2 (5 bases). The CDR3 loop spans 13 amino acids. Trimming shortened V by 8 bases and J by 2 bases, and 11 bases separated the two germline ends. Germline V gives CDR1 SGHTA, CDR2 FQGNSA. The CDR3 reads CASGSGNTDTQYF. The CDR3 nucleotides are TGTGCCAGCGGATCCGGGAACACAGATACGCAGTATTTT. Full variable domain (rest looked up from reference TRBV7-2 and TRBJ2-3): GAGVSQSPSNKVTEKGKDVELRCDPISGHTALYWYRQSLGQGLEFLIYFQGNSAPDKSGLPSDRFSAERTGGSVSTLTIQRTQQEDSAVYLCASGSGNTDTQYFGPGTRLTVL.

This clonotype came up many times. The chain uses TRBV4-1 and TRBJ2-7, with 10 bases that match TRBD1. In germline, CDR1 is MGHRA, CDR2 YSYEKL. The CDR3 spans 16 residues. With 3 bases clipped from V and 5 bases from J, the junction kept 10 bases outside the gene matches. The CDR3 is CASSQARDRGLDEQYF. Here the CDR3 DNA reads TGCGCCAGCAGCCAGGCCCGAGACAGGGGGCTGGACGAGCAGTACTTC.

V and J are TRBV5-6 and TRBJ1-1; 7 nucleotides line up with TRBD1. The CDR3 has 13 amino acids. J gave up 10 bases and V 5 bases, and 11 bases lay outside the gene matches. Germline assignment: CDR1 SGHDT and CDR2 YYEEEE. The CDR3 spells CASRRITGQAAFF. The CDR3 DNA reads TGTGCCAGCAGAAGAATAACCGGACAGGCAGCTTTCTTT.

There are a few counts of this clonotype. The gene calls are TRBV7-3 and TRBJ2-1; D possibly corresponds to TRBD1 (5 bases). Trimming left V 1 base short and J 6 bases short, with 19 bases between. The CDR3 has 17 amino acids. CDR1 and CDR2 (germline): SGHTA, FQGTGA. CDR3: CASSLNPTAGWFNEQFF. The CDR3 DNA reads as TGTGCCAGCAGCTTAAACCCCACCGCAGGGTGGTTCAATGAGCAGTTCTTC.

This clonotype was seen only a few times. The CDR3, as DNA: TGTGCCAGCAAGGGTTCACGGTTGGGGTCACCCCTCCACTTT. This codes for CASKGSRLGSPLHF. V gene TRBV2 combines with J gene TRBJ1-6; D ambiguous. V was trimmed by 7 bases and J by 10 bases, leaving 17 bases between them. Germline values: CDR1 SNHLY, CDR2 FYNNEI. The CDR3 covers 14 residues.

The gene calls are TRBV12-3 or TRBV12-4 and TRBJ1-4, with D possibly matching TRBD1 (6 bases). The CDR3 has 14 residues. Between the trimmed V and J ends, which lost 1 base and 4 bases, there was a span of 7 bases. The CDR3 sequence: CASSLEGGNEKLFF. The CDR3 DNA sequence: TGTGCCAGCAGTTTAGAGGGGGGTAATGAAAAACTGTTTTTT.

In the case of this clonotype: Compared with germline, one end of the junction differs, possibly owing to a read error. The genes are TRBV5-1 and TRBJ2-3; no clear D gene. The better agreement between TRBJ2-5 and the DNA end casts doubt on the J call. The CDR3 is made up of 12 amino acids. The germline CDR1 and CDR2 sequences are SGHRS and YFSETQ. CDR3 sequence reads: CASSRRLQTQYF. The CDR3 nucleotides read TGTGCCAGCAGCAGACGTCTCCAGACCCAGTACTTC.

A single count supports this clonotype. The J gene is TRBJ1-3, the V gene TRBV12-3 or TRBV12-4; tentative D call: TRBD1 (5 bases). With 7 bases removed from V and 0 bases from J, the gap between germline ends came to 13 bases. CDR3 length: 15 amino acids. The CDR3 DNA is TGTGCCAGCACCATCTGGGGCATCTCTGGAAACACCATATATTTT. This translates into CASTIWGISGNTIYF.

This clonotype was recorded at least ten times. This sequence joins TRBV2 and TRBJ2-7; TRBD2 aligns across 8 bases. The CDR3 is 15 amino acids. Germline trimming cut 8 bases from V and 0 bases from J; bases unmatched to any gene: 9. Germline values: CDR1 SNHLY, CDR2 FYNNEI. CDR3 sequence: CASRGGVPSSYEQYF. The CDR3 nucleotides are TGTGCCAGCCGGGGGGGGGTCCCCAGCTCCTACGAGCAGTACTTC.

V usage is TRBV29-1 and J usage is TRBJ2-2; TRBD1 matches at 9 bases. Germline V gene sequence: CDR1 SQVTM, CDR2 ANQGSEA. V dropped 6 bases and J dropped 2; count of bases not matched to a gene: 4. The CDR3 length is 14 residues. The CDR3 here is CSVPGQGNTGELFF. DNA for the CDR3: TGCAGCGTCCCGGGACAGGGTAACACCGGGGAGCTGTTTTTT.

V and J are TRBV4-2 and TRBJ2-2, with D tentatively TRBD1 (6 bases). This CDR3 has 17 residues. The V end lost 0 bases, the J end lost 5 bases, and 16 bases lay between the germline ends. The germline CDR1 and CDR2 sequences are LGHNA and YNFKEQ. CDR3 region: CASSQDQSRGRTGELFF. CDR3 DNA sequence: TGTGCCAGCAGCCAAGATCAGTCCAGGGGTCGTACCGGGGAGCTGTTTTTT.

At least ten counts were recorded for this clonotype. The rearrangement uses TRBV7-3 and TRBJ2-1, with 9 bases fitting TRBD1. Germline V gene lookup returns CDR1 SGHTA and CDR2 FQGTGA. This CDR3 spans 16 amino acids. V lost 8 bases and J lost 10; bases outside the gene matches: 18. CDR3 protein: CASSPSGGQGIGEQFF. The CDR3 DNA reads as TGTGCCAGCTCCCCTAGCGGCGGACAGGGGATTGGGGAGCAGTTCTTC.

The chain has TRBV6-1 and TRBJ1-2; no definite D call. The CDR3 consists of 14 residues. The germline V gene has CDR1 MNHNS and CDR2 SASEGT. The germline V and J ends were trimmed by 6 bases and 4 bases, with 15 bases remaining between them. The CDR3 sequence is CASSTDPYTYGYTF. The CDR3 nucleotides read TGTGCCAGCAGCACAGACCCTTATACCTATGGCTACACCTTC.

This chain joins TRBV19 and TRBJ2-2; TRBD2 aligns across 8 bases. Germline CDR1 and CDR2: LNHDA and SQIVND (reference sequence). This CDR3 has 15 residues. J lost 0 bases, V lost 3 bases, and 0 bases had no gene match. CDR3 bases: TGTGCCAGTAGTATTAGCGGGGCGAACACCGGGGAGCTGTTTTTT. Its protein product is CASSISGANTGELFF.

This clonotype was counted many times. The CDR3 sequence is CASSIAGPTYEQYF. Here the CDR3 DNA reads TGTGCCAGTAGTATAGCGGGACCCACCTACGAGCAGTACTTC. The chain uses TRBV19 and TRBJ2-7, with D perhaps being TRBD1 or TRBD2 (5 bases each). The length of the CDR3 is 14 residues. The germline CDR1 and CDR2 sequences are LNHDA and SQIVND (reference sequence). The V end lost 1 base, the J end lost 2 bases, and 9 bases lay between the germline ends.

This clonotype was detected only a few times. The rearrangement joins TRBV9 to TRBJ2-1; D ambiguous. Trimming left V 3 bases short and J 7 bases short, with 8 bases between. CDR1 and CDR2 (germline): SGDLS, YYNGEE. The CDR3 consists of 12 residues. In nucleotides, the CDR3 is TGTGCCAGCAGCGCCCAAAGGAATGAGCAGTTCTTC. Its translation is CASSAQRNEQFF. Together with reference TRBV9 and TRBJ2-1, the CDR3 gives the full variable domain: DSGVTQTPKHLITATGQRVTLRCSPRSGDLSVYWYQQSLDQGLQFLIQYYNGEERAKGNILERFSAQQFPDLHSELNLSSLELGDSALYFCASSAQRNEQFFGPGTRLTVL.

This clonotype was found many times. This sequence joins TRBV18 and TRBJ1-6; D ambiguous. This CDR3 spans 14 amino acids. V was trimmed by 4 bases and J by 0 bases, leaving 4 bases between them. Germline CDR1 is KGHSH and CDR2 is LQKENI. In DNA form, the CDR3 reads TGTGCCAGCTCACGTAACTCCTATAATTCACCCCTCCACTTT. Protein: CASSRNSYNSPLHF.

The sample holds one count of this clonotype. The final CDR3 position lacks the conserved phenylalanine or tryptophan, pointing to a likely read error. The rearrangement links TRBV19 to TRBJ2-1, with TRBD2 matching over 7 bases. J gave up 6 bases and V 6 bases, and 5 bases lay outside the gene matches. The CDR3 is 13 amino acids. Germline assignment: CDR1 LNHDA and CDR2 SQIVND (reference sequence). DNA of the CDR3: TGTGCCAGTAGAAGCGGGGAGGGCAATGAGCAGTTCCTC. This codes for CASRSGEGNEQFL.